A selection of T cell receptor beta chains follows, all from one sample in a study of T cells in Graves' hyperthyroidism and ophthalmopathy. From the multiplex PCR reads, TCRdb called clonotypes with MiXCR, one entry per CDR3 protein. This sample yields roughly 500,000 distinct CDR3 sequences, of which around 43% are seen a single time; around 47% belongs to the top ten. The sequencing sample was made of peripheral blood or thyroid tissue (not recorded which). These receptors came from an adult woman with Graves' disease, either hyperthyroidism or ophthalmopathy (not recorded which). Both conserved end residues are part of each CDR3. Fields, in order: V gene, D gene, J gene, clone size, CDR3 protein, CDR3 DNA. A D gene is named only where the DNA matches it firmly. Clone size is given for some rows only: seen once, a few or many times, or a class if the clone is expanded.

>TRBV2|TRBD2|TRBJ2-7|many
CASSELWTSGTYEQYF
TGTGCCAGCAGTGAACTCTGGACTAGCGGAACCTACGAGCAGTACTTC
>TRBV5-1|NA|TRBJ1-4|many
CASSSDGSYEKLFF
TGCGCCAGCAGCTCCGACGGCTCCTATGAAAAACTGTTTTTT
>TRBV2|TRBD1|TRBJ1-1|NA
CASSGVRGGGEAFF
TGTGCCAGCAGTGGAGTAAGAGGGGGCGGTGAAGCTTTCTTT
>TRBV7-6|NA|TRBJ1-5|many
CASSPGWGQPQHF
TGTGCCAGCAGCCCGGGGTGGGGTCAGCCCCAGCATTTT
>TRBV15|TRBD1|TRBJ1-6|NA
CATSTETGFHGYTYNSPLHF
TGTGCCACCAGCACCGAGACAGGGTTTCATGGCTACACCTATAATTCACCCCTCCACTTT
>TRBV7-2|NA|TRBJ2-5|few
CASSRMDSQETQYF
TGTGCCAGCAGCCGTATGGACAGCCAAGAGACCCAGTACTTC
>TRBV2|NA|TRBJ2-6|NA
CASSVRQKDSGANVLTF
TGTGCCAGCAGTGTACGGCAGAAAGACTCTGGGGCCAACGTCCTGACTTTC
>TRBV7-8|NA|TRBJ2-2|many
CASSHRGLARNTGELFF
TGTGCCAGCAGCCATAGAGGCCTAGCGCGGAACACCGGGGAGCTGTTTTTT
>TRBV20-1|TRBD1|TRBJ1-1|NA
CSARDRTGRTEAFF
TGCAGTGCTAGAGATCGGACAGGGCGAACTGAAGCTTTCTTT
>TRBV7-9|NA|TRBJ2-2|NA
CASSPARAGPTGELFF
TGTGCCAGCAGCCCAGCGAGGGCGGGACCCACCGGGGAGCTGTTTTTT
>TRBV20-1|TRBD2|TRBJ2-7|many
CSAQREMGEQYF
TGCAGTGCTCAGCGGGAGATGGGTGAGCAGTACTTC
>TRBV20-1|NA|TRBJ1-1|many
CSARPIRGQVRLNTEAFF
TGCAGTGCTAGACCCATTCGGGGGCAGGTTAGGTTGAACACTGAAGCTTTCTTT
>TRBV20-1|TRBD2|TRBJ2-7|many
CSARLAGGHEQYF
TGCAGTGCTAGATTAGCGGGAGGTCACGAGCAGTACTTC
>TRBV14|TRBD1|TRBJ1-2|medium-sized
CASSQVQGVGYTF
TGTGCCAGCAGCCAAGTACAGGGGGTTGGCTACACCTTC
>TRBV7-8|NA|TRBJ2-7|NA
CASSQEGRTGLDEQYF
TGTGCCAGCAGCCAAGAAGGAAGGACCGGCCTCGACGAGCAGTACTTC
>TRBV10-3|NA|TRBJ1-3|many
CAISESDTIYF
TGTGCCATCAGTGAGTCGGACACCATATATTTT
>TRBV7-6|TRBD2|TRBJ2-5|many
CASSPWTSSRGGVQETQYF
TGTGCCAGCAGCCCCTGGACTAGCTCTCGCGGCGGGGTCCAAGAGACCCAGTACTTC
>TRBV10-3|NA|TRBJ2-5|many
CAISPRKDYETQYF
TGTGCCATCAGTCCTCGGAAGGACTATGAGACCCAGTACTTC
>TRBV15|NA|TRBJ1-6|NA
CATSGGNFNSPLHF
TGTGCCACCAGCGGCGGGAACTTTAATTCACCCCTCCACTTT
>TRBV29-1|NA|TRBJ2-5|once
CSVGEGRGETQYF
TGCAGCGTTGGAGAGGGGAGAGGTGAGACCCAGTACTTC
>TRBV7-9|NA|TRBJ1-6|many
CASSFNTGDSPLHF
TGTGCCAGCAGCTTTAATACGGGGGATTCACCCCTCCACTTT
>TRBV2|NA|TRBJ1-1|many
CASSVFGVTGEAFF
TGTGCCAGCTCCGTTTTTGGGGTGACGGGTGAAGCTTTCTTT
>TRBV20-1|TRBD1|TRBJ1-1|many
CSAPRTGGVTEAFF
TGCAGTGCTCCACGGACAGGGGGCGTCACTGAAGCTTTCTTT
>TRBV29-1|NA|TRBJ2-7|NA
CSVGSGTLYEQYF
TGCAGCGTTGGGTCCGGGACACTCTACGAGCAGTACTTC
>TRBV11-2|NA|TRBJ2-5|few
CASSLDRGVPQETQYF
TGTGCCAGCAGCTTAGATCGTGGGGTCCCCCAGGAGACCCAGTACTTC
>TRBV7-2|TRBD2|TRBJ2-5|NA
CASSSGLAGGGETQYF
TGTGCCAGCAGCTCAGGACTAGCGGGAGGGGGGGAGACCCAGTACTTC
>TRBV2|TRBD1|TRBJ1-1|NA
CASSERGTGYRRAEAFF
TGTGCCAGCAGTGAAAGGGGGACAGGGTATAGGCGGGCTGAAGCTTTCTTT
>TRBV7-2|NA|TRBJ1-2|few
CASSPRGDDGYTF
TGTGCCAGCAGCCCCAGGGGTGACGATGGCTACACCTTC
>TRBV4-1|TRBD1|TRBJ1-2|many
CASSLGQGAQKLYGYTF
TGCGCCAGCAGCCTTGGACAGGGGGCGCAGAAACTCTATGGCTACACCTTC
>TRBV7-9|TRBD1|TRBJ2-3|few
CASIARGTFNVDTQYF
TGTGCCAGCATAGCCAGGGGGACCTTCAACGTGGATACGCAGTATTTT
>TRBV5-6|NA|TRBJ2-6|NA
CASSLVGAGANVLTF
TGTGCCAGCAGCTTGGTGGGGGCTGGGGCCAACGTCCTGACTTTC
>TRBV7-2|NA|TRBJ2-5|NA
CASSPGQWELAQYF
TGTGCCAGCAGCCCCGGACAGTGGGAGTTGGCCCAGTACTTC
>TRBV24-1|TRBD1|TRBJ1-4|NA
CATQGAGEKLFF
TGTGCCACGCAGGGGGCAGGTGAAAAACTGTTTTTT
>TRBV6-5|NA|TRBJ1-3|many
CASGGPSSGNTIYF
TGTGCCAGCGGGGGACCAAGCTCTGGAAACACCATATATTTT
>TRBV10-3|TRBD1|TRBJ1-2|few
CAIRGGQGYGYTF
TGTGCCATCAGGGGAGGACAGGGTTACGGCTACACCTTC
>TRBV6-5|NA|TRBJ1-2|many
CASSSSWGFGGYTF
TGTGCCAGCAGTTCATCTTGGGGCTTTGGGGGCTACACCTTC
>TRBV25-1|NA|TRBJ1-6|NA
CAGPESQGMGSNSPLHF
TGTGCCGGCCCCGAAAGTCAGGGCATGGGTAGTAATTCACCCCTCCACTTT